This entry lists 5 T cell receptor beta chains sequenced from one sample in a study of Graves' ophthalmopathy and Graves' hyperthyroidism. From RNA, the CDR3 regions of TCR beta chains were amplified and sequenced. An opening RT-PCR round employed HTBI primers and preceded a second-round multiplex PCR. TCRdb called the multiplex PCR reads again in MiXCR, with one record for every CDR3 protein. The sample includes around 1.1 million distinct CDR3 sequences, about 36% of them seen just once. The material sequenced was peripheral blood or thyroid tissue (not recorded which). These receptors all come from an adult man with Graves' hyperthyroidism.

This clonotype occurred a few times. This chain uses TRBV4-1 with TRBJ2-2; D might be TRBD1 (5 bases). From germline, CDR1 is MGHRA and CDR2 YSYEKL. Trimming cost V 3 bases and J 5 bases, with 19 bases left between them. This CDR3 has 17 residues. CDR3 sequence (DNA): TGCGCCAGCAGCCAGGGGCGACAGTCGGGTCCGACCGGGGAGCTGTTTTTT. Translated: CASSQGRQSGPTGELFF.

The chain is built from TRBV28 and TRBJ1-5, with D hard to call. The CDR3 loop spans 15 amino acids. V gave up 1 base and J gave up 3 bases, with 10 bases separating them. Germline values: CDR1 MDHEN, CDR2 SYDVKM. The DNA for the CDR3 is TGTGCCAGCAGTTTATCCGCAGGATTCAATCAGCCCCAGCATTTT. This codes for CASSLSAGFNQPQHF.

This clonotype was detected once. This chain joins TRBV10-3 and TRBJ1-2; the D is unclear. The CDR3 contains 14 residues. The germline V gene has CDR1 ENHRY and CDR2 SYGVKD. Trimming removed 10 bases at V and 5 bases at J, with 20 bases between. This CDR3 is CASSRSHRSYGYTF. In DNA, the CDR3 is TGTGCCAGCAGCCGAAGCCACCGTTCGTATGGCTACACCTTC.

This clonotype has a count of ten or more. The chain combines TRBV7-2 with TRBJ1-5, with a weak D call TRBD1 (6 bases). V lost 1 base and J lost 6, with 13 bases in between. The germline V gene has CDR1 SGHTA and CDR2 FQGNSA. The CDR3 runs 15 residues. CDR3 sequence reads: CASSLDRAGGQPQHF. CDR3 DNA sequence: TGTGCCAGCAGCTTAGACAGGGCGGGGGGTCAGCCCCAGCATTTT. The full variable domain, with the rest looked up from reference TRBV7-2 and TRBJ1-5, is GAGVSQSPSNKVTEKGKDVELRCDPISGHTALYWYRQSLGQGLEFLIYFQGNSAPDKSGLPSDRFSAERTGGSVSTLTIQRTQQEDSAVYLCASSLDRAGGQPQHFGDGTRLSIL.

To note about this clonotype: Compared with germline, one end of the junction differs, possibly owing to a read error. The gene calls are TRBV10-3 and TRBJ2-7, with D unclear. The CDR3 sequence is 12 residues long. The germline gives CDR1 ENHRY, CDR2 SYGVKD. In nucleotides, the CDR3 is TGTGCCAGCAGTCGTCGTCCGCTCGAGCAGTACTTC. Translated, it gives CASSRRPLEQYF.